This T cell receptor beta chain was documented in a study of T cells after yellow fever vaccination. Overall study findings and caveats: Subsequent booster samples again held most clones from primary vaccination (96% CD4, 85% to 90% CD8).

Using its own MiXCR run on the 5' RACE reads, TCRdb lists one record per CDR3 protein. The table lists approximately 150,000 distinct CDR3 sequences, 7.7% of them singletons. This clonotype was seen ten or more times. The antigen is not known. Unmatched junction bases numbered 8, after V lost 6 bases and J lost 3 bases. The length of the CDR3 is 15 residues. Germline CDR1 and CDR2: SNHLY and FYNNEI. The rearrangement joins TRBV2 to TRBJ2-7; TRBD1 agrees at 10 bases. This receptor was obtained from a man aged 25 to 45 who received the YFV17D yellow fever vaccine. The starting material was CD4+ T cells sorted from PBMCs, obtained 5 days after the yellow fever booster vaccination. Written as DNA, the CDR3 is TGTGCCAGCAGCAGCCGAGGACAGGGGGTCTACGAGCAGTACTTC. It codes for CASSSRGQGVYEQYF.